This record concerns one T cell receptor beta chain sequence. The data were taken from a study of response to subunit inactivated influenza vaccine. TCRdb reprocessed the RT-PCR reads via MiXCR and lists one record per CDR3 protein. Found here are roughly 550,000 distinct CDR3 sequences, roughly a quarter of them singletons; the top ten hold roughly 2.8%. CDR1 and CDR2 (germline): MNHEY, SVGAGI. Trimming shortened V by 0 bases and J by 2 bases, and 15 bases separated the two germline ends. The CDR3 contains 17 residues. The same sample was also used in a study of T cells expressing NK-cell markers. Turning to that study: Scientists made TCR beta cDNA using 5'RACE template switching with UMIs. Researchers got TCR beta repertoires out of sorted CD3+CD56+NKG2C+, CD3+CD56+NKG2C- and CD3+CD56-NKG2C+ T cells. CD8+ T cells in 5 or 6 donors included dominant NKG2C+ clonotypes at about 1.0-7.5%.

V gene TRBV6-5 combines with J gene TRBJ2-3; TRBD1 might be the D (6 bases). This sequence originates from a man in his fifties who received an inactivated influenza vaccine. This specimen consisted of CD4+ T cells sorted from PBMCs, obtained about 13 days after vaccination. In DNA form, the CDR3 reads TGTGCCAGCAGTTACTCGATTGGGGGCCCCCACACAGATACGCAGTATTTT. This encodes CASSYSIGGPHTDTQYF.